This T cell receptor (beta chain) emerged from a study of shared T cell receptors in the human thymus. Trimming took 2 bases from V and 1 from J, leaving 14 bases between them. The CDR3 spans 17 residues. CDR1 MNHNS and CDR2 SASEGT come from the germline V gene. Data came from immunoSEQ multiplex PCR; TCRdb stores just in-frame clones and leaves some out. The data show 500,000 to 550,000 clones, about 80% seen once. The sample also formed part of further work on human thymus T cells.

This chain links TRBV6-1 with TRBJ2-2; no reliable D call. The sequence derives from a boy in the first two years of life with a congenital heart defect. Sequencing was carried out using thymocytes. The CDR3 nucleotides are TGTGCCAGCAGTGAATTGGTTGGAGTTGAGAACACCGGGGAGCTGTTTTTT. Its protein product is CASSELVGVENTGELFF.